This T cell receptor beta chain comes out of a study of human T cells and chemical hapten exposure. Turning to the study itself: TCR yields differed between samples (mainly from small differences in pooled library volume).

On this clonotype itself: Its antigen is unknown.

The germline V gene has CDR1 SEHNR and CDR2 FQNEAQ (reference sequence). V was cut by 5 bases and J by 10 bases, with 18 bases left in between. The CDR3 spans 14 residues. Time point meaning: healthy volunteer bleed at 2 weeks. It was unfractionated whole blood from which total RNA was extracted. Points from the study as a whole: Following DPC sensitization, TCRs present above 1 in 1000 frequency showed no change.

Library preparation tagged each individual cDNA molecule with a unique molecular identifier. In the original workflow: Between about 23,224 and 750,000 TCRs appeared in each sample, and the median stood at 95,638. TCRdb reprocessed the RACE reads with MiXCR, giving one entry per CDR3 protein. The V and J calls here are based on TCRdb, not the publication. The repertoire holds approximately 33,000 distinct CDR3 sequences, with 7.4% as singletons. The sequenced sample was whole blood. This clonotype was sampled from a human donor in good health. Some clones in this sample may be carry-over from other donors' samples. The rearrangement links TRBV7-9 to TRBJ1-5; D perhaps matches TRBD1 (6 bases). The CDR3 region has the DNA TGTGCCAGCAGCCCGGGACACGCGTTGGATCCCCAGCATTTT. Encoded protein: CASSPGHALDPQHF.